This T cell receptor beta chain was captured in a study of T cell repertoires in cytomegalovirus infection. Study-wide context: It was the public TCR beta signatures that indicated both CMV infection and matching HLA type.

TCRdb re-analysed the reads in MiXCR, keeping a single row per CDR3 protein. The sample holds roughly 920,000 distinct CDR3 sequences, more than 25% seen once. This clonotype occurred a few times. The antigen is unknown. The CDR3 is 14 residues long. Germline CDR1 and CDR2: SEHNR and FQNEAQ (reference sequence). The germline V and J ends were trimmed by 5 bases and 1 base, with 11 bases remaining between them. Sequenced here: cultured CD8+ T cells from PBMCs, sampled from culture after CMV antigen stimulation. The chain uses TRBV7-9 and TRBJ1-1; D is unclear. The clonotype originates from a human donor in good health (CMV status not recorded). Some clones in this sample may be carry-over from other donors' samples. CDR3: CASSHDLRNTEAFF. In DNA form, the CDR3 reads TGTGCCAGCAGCCACGACCTGCGGAACACTGAAGCTTTCTTT.